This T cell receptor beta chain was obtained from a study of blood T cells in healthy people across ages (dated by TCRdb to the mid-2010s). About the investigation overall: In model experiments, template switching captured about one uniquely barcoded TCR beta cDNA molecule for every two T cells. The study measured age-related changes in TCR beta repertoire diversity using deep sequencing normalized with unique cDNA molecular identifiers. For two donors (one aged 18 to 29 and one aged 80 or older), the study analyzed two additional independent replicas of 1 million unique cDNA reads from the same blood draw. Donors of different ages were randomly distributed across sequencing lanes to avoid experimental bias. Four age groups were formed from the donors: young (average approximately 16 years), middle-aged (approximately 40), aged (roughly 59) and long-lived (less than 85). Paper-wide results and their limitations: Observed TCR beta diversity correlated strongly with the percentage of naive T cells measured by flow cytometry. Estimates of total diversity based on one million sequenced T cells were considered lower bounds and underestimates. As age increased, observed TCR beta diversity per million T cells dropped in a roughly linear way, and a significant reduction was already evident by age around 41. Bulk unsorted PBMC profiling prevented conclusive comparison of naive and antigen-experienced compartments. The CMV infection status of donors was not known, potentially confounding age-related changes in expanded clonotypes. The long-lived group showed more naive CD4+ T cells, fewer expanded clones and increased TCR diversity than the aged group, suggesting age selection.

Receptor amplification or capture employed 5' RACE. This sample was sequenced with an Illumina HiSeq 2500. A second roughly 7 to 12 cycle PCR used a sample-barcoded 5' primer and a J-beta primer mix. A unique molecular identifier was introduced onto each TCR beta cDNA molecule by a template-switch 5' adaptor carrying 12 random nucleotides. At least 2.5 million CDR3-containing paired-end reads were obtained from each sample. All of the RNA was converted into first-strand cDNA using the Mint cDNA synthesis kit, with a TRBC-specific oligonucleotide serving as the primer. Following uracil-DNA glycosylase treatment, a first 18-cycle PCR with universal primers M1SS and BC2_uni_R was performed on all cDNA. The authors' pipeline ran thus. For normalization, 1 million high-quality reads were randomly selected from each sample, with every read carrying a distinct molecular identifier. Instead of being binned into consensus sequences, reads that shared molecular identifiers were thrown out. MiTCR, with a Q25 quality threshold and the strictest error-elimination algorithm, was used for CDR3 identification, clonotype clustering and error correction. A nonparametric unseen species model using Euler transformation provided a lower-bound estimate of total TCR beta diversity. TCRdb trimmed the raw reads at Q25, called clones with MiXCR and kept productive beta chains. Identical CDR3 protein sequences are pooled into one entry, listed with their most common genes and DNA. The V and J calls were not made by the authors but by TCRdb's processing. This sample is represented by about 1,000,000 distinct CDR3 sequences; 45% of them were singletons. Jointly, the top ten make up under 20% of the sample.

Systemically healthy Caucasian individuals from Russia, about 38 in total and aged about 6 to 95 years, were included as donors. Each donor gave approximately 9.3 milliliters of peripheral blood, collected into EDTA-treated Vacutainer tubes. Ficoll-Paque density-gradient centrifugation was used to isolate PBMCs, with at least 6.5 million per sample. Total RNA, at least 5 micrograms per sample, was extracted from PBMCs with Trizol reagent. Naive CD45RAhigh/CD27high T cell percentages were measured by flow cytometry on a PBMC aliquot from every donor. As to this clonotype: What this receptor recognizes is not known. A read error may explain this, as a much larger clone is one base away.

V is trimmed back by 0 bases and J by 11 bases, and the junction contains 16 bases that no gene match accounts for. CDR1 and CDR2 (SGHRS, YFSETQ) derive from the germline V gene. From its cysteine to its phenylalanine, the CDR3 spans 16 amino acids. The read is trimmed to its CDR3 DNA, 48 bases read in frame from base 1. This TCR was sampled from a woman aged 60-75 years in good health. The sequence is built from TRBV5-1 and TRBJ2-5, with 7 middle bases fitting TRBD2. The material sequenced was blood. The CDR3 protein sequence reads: CASSLVLRDYSYGQYF. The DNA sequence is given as TGCGCCAGCAGCTTGGTTCTTAGGGACTATTCCTACGGGCAGTACTTC.